This TCR beta chain originates from a study of beta chain features in type 1 diabetes. Germline CDR1 reads SGDLS; CDR2 reads YYNGEE. The J segment lost 6 bases and the V segment lost 3 bases, leaving 7 bases of the junction unmatched. CDR3 length: 16 residues. The whole isolated RNA underwent reverse transcription, so sequencing captured expressed TCRB transcripts. Repertoires were generated with immunoSEQ multiplex PCR, while TCRdb's copy carries only in-frame clones and drops some. The repertoire includes about 620,000 clones, 15% of them detected once, and approximately 0.099% sits in the top ten. The table lists this clone with a few counts.

The gene calls are TRBV9 and TRBJ2-5; 14 nucleotides align to TRBD2. Sequenced material: naive CD4+ T cells from blood. The sequence was obtained from a man aged 18 to 30 in good health. DNA for the CDR3: TGTGCCAGCAGCGCCGAGACTAGCGGGAGGGCTCAGACCCAGTACTTC. Its protein product is CASSAETSGRAQTQYF.